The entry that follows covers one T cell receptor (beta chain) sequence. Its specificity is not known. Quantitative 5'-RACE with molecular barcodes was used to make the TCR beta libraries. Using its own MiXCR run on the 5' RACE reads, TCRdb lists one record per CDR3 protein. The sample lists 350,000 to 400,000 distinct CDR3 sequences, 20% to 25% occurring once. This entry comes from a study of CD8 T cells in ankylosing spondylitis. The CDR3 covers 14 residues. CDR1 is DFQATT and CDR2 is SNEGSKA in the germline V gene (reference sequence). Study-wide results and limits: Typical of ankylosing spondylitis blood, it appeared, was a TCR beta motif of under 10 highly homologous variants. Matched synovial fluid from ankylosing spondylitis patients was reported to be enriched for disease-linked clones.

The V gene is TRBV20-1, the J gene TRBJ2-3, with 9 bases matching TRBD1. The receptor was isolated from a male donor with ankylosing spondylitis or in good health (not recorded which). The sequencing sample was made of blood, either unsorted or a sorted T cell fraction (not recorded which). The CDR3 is CSVNPGQGTDTQYF. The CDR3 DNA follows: TGCAGCGTCAATCCGGGACAGGGTACAGATACGCAGTATTTT.